This paragraph reports one TCR beta chain. The data were taken from a study of blood T cell repertoires in COVID-19. Study information: Italy, Spain and the United States were the sources of the convalescent and acute COVID-19 samples.

Clones were read by immunoSEQ multiplex PCR, and TCRdb kept only the in-frame ones, dropping some. The sample consists of roughly 330,000 clones, 70% to 90% of them appearing once. Per germline, CDR1 SGHNT and CDR2 YYREEE (reference sequence). This CDR3 is built from 14 residues. The ends were cut back, 4 bases at V and 3 bases at J, with 10 bases in the middle. Specimen: peripheral blood. The chain couples TRBV5-4 to TRBJ2-2, with D tentatively TRBD1 (6 bases). The clonotype originates from a man between 18 and 35 years old who had recovered from COVID-19. CDR3 bases: TGTGCCAGCAGCCTGAACAGGGACACCGGGGAGCTGTTTTTT. Translation: CASSLNRDTGELFF.